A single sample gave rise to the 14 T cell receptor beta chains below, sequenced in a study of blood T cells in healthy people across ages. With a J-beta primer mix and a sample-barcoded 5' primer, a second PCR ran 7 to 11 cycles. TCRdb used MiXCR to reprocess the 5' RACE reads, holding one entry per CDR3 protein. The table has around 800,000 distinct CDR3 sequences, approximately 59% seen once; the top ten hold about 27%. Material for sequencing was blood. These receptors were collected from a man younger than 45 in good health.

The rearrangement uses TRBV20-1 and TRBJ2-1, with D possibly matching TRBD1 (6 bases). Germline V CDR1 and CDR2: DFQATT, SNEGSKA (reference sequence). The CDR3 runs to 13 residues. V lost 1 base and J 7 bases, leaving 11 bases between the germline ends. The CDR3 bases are TGCAGTGCTAGAGCAACAGGGAGAAATGAGCAGTTCTTC. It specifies CSARATGRNEQFF.

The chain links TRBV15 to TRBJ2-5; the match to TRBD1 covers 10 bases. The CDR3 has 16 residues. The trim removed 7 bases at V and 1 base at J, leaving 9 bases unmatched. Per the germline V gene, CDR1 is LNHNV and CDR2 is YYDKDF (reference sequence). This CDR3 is CATTRTGTGAQETQYF. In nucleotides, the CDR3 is TGTGCCACCACGCGTACCGGGACAGGGGCCCAAGAGACCCAGTACTTC. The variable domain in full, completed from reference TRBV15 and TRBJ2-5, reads DAMVIQNPRYQVTQFGKPVTLSCSQTLNHNVMYWYQQKSSQAPKLLFHYYDKDFNNEADTPDNFQSRRPNTSFCFLDIRSPGLGDTAMYLCATTRTGTGAQETQYFGPGTRLLVL.

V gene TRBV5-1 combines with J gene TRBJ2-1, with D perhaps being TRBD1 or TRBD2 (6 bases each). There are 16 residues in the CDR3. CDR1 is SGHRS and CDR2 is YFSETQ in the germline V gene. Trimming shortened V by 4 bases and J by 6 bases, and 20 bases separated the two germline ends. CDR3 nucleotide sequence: TGCGCCAGCAGCCCACCTTGGGGGGACACCCGCAATGAGCAGTTCTTC. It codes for CASSPPWGDTRNEQFF.

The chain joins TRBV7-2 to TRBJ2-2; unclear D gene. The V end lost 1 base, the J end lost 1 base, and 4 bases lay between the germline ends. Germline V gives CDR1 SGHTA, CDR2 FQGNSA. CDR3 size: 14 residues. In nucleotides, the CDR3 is TGTGCCAGCAGCTTAGGGGGGAACACCGGGGAGCTGTTTTTT. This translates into CASSLGGNTGELFF.

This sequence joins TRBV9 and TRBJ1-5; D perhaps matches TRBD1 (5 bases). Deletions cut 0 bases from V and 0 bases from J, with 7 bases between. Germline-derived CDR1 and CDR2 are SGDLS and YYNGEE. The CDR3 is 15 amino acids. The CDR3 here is CASSVGQNSNQPQHF. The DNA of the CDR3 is TGTGCCAGCAGCGTAGGACAGAATAGCAATCAGCCCCAGCATTTT.

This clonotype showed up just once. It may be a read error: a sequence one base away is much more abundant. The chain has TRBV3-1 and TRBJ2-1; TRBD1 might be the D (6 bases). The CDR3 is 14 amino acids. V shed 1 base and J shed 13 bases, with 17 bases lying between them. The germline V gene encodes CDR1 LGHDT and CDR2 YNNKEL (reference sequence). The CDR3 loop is CASSQGPGVETQFF. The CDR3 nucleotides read TGTGCCAGCAGCCAAGGGCCAGGGGTGGAGACCCAGTTCTTC.

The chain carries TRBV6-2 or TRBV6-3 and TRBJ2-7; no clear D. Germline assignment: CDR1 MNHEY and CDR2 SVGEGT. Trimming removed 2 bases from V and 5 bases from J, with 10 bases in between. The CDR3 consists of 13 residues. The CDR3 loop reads CASSYHPLDEQYF. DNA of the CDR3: TGTGCCAGCAGTTACCACCCCTTAGACGAGCAGTACTTC.

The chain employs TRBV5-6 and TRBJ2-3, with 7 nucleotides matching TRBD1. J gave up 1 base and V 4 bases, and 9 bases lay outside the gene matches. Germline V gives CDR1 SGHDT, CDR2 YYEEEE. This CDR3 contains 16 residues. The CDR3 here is CASSPIRQGGTDTQYF. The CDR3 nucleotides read TGTGCCAGCAGCCCCATTCGGCAGGGGGGCACAGATACGCAGTATTTT.

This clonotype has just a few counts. In nucleotides, the CDR3 is TGTGCCAGCAGCGTAGGGACTAGCGGGGTTTACAATGAGCAGTTCTTC. This encodes CASSVGTSGVYNEQFF. The chain has TRBV9 and TRBJ2-1, with 12 bases identical to TRBD2. After removal of 0 bases from V and 4 bases from J, the junction contained 2 bases not matched to a gene. This CDR3 spans 16 amino acids. The V gene's germline CDR1 is SGDLS and CDR2 YYNGEE.

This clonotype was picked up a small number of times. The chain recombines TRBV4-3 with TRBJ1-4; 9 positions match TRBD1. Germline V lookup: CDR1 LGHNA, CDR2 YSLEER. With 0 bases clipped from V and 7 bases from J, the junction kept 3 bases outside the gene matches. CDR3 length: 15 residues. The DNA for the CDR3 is TGCGCCAGCAGCCAAGAACAGGGGGCAGGTGAAAAACTGTTTTTT. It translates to CASSQEQGAGEKLFF.

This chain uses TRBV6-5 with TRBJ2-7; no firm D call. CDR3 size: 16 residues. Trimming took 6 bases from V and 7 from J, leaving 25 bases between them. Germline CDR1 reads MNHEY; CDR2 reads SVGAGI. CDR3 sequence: CASSPPQQSSYNEQYF. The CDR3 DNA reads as TGTGCCAGCAGCCCACCCCAGCAAAGCTCCTACAATGAGCAGTACTTC.

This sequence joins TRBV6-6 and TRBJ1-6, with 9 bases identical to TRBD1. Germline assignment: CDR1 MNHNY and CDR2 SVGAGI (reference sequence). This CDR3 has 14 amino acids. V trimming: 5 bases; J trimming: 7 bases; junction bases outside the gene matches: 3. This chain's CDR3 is CASSDDRGNSPLHF. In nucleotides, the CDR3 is TGTGCCAGCAGTGACGACAGGGGGAATTCACCCCTCCACTTT.

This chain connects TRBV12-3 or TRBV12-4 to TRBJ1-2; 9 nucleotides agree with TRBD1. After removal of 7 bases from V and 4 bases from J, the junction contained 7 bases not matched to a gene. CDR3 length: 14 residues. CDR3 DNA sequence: TGTGCCAGCATTACAGGGGGCGCGGCCTATGGCTACACCTTC. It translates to CASITGGAAYGYTF.

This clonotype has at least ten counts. The CDR3 DNA sequence: TGTGCCGCCCGGGGACAGGGACGCTACAATGAGCAGTTCTTC. The encoded protein is CAARGQGRYNEQFF. The J gene is TRBJ2-1, the V gene TRBV10-3, with 9 bases fitting TRBD1. Per the germline V gene, CDR1 is ENHRY and CDR2 is SYGVKD. The CDR3 extends over 14 amino acids. V was clipped by 11 bases and J by 3 bases; unmatched bases: 8.